This TCR beta chain comes out of a study of cytomegalovirus exposure and HLA in healthy donors. Study observations and caveats: Researchers reported in a later analysis that a missense DCLRE1C variant was tied to TCR beta V- and J-gene trimming.

The CDR3 covers 16 residues. V was clipped by 8 bases and J by 0 bases, with 19 bases between them. CDR1 and CDR2 from the germline V gene are MDHEN and SYDVKM. Details on this clone: What it recognizes is unknown.

With 60 Vbeta and 13 Jbeta primers, the PCR was carried out. Methods used by the authors: The authors later counted 65 million to 80 million unique TCR beta chains, roughly 11 million of them shared. Profiling relied on immunoSEQ multiplex PCR, and the TCRdb table lists in-frame clones only, not all of them. V, J and clone size reflect that table, while D and trimming were determined from the DNA. The record lists 75,000 to 80,000 clones, of which the ten most abundant hold 3% to 4%. The rearrangement uses TRBV28 and TRBJ1-1, with D tentatively TRBD1 (5 bases). The source is a man between 18 and 35 years old in good health and CMV-seropositive. Material for sequencing was PBMCs. This CDR3 reads CASSWALDSMNTEAFF. The CDR3 coding sequence is TGTGCCAGCTCGTGGGCCTTAGACAGTATGAACACTGAAGCTTTCTTT.